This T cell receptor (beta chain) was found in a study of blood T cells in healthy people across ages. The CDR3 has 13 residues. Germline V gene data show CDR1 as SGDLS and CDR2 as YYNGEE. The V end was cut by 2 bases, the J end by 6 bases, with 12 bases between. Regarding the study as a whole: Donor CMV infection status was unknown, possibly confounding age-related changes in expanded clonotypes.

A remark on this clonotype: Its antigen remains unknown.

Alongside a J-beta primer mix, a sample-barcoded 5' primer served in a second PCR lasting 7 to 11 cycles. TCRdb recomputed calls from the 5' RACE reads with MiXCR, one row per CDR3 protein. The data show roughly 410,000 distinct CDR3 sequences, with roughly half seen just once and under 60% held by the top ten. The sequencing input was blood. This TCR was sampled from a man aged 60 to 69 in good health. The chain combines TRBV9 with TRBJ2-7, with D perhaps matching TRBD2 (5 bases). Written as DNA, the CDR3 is TGTGCCAGCAGCGTCGGGGAGAGTTGCGAGCAGTACTTC. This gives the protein CASSVGESCEQYF.